This TCR beta chain emerged from a study of blood T cell repertoires in COVID-19. About the research overall: Samples of COVID-19 (acute and convalescent) were obtained from the United States, Italy and Spain. PBMCs, B-cell-depleted T cells, or T cells were the source of the cDNA or gDNA that made up the material.

The CDR3 extends over 14 amino acids. Germline V gives CDR1 SNHLY, CDR2 FYNNEI. V shed 6 bases and J shed 1 base, with 12 bases lying between them. Sequenced by immunoSEQ multiplex PCR; TCRdb stores in-frame clones only, minus some. This table holds over 85,000 clones, roughly four fifths found once. The chain employs TRBV2 and TRBJ2-5, with D perhaps matching TRBD2 (6 bases). This receptor was obtained from a woman aged 55-69 years with acute or convalescent COVID-19. The sample was peripheral blood. The CDR3 nucleotides read TGTGCCAGCAGGACTTGGGACTCCCAAGAGACCCAGTACTTC. As protein: CASRTWDSQETQYF.